The 3 T cell receptor beta chains presented below share a single source sample, sequenced in a study of shared clonotypes between healthy human individuals. The assay was immunoSEQ multiplex PCR, and TCRdb's table has in-frame clones only and misses some. The table includes 2 million to 3 million clones, over 85% detected once. The sequenced sample was naive CD4+ T cells from PBMCs. The subset: CD45RA+ positively selected. Receptors originate from a young man in good health. Some clones in this sample may be carry-over from other donors' samples.

The chain joins TRBV9 to TRBJ2-5, with unresolved D. This CDR3 is built from 11 residues. From germline, CDR1 is SGDLS and CDR2 YYNGEE. The V end lost 7 bases, the J end lost 3 bases, and 7 bases lay between the germline ends. CDR3 in DNA: TGTGCCAGCCGGGTTGAAGAGACCCAGTACTTC. Translated: CASRVEETQYF.

The chain carries TRBV10-3 and TRBJ2-2, with 8 bases matching TRBD1. In germline, CDR1 is ENHRY, CDR2 SYGVKD. The J segment lost 4 bases and the V segment lost 2 bases, leaving 9 bases of the junction unmatched. This CDR3 contains 17 residues. CDR3 amino acids: CAISETPWTGSTGELFF. CDR3 DNA: TGTGCCATCAGTGAGACACCTTGGACAGGGAGCACCGGGGAGCTGTTTTTT.

Comments on this clone: This sample also contains other DNA sequences that code for the same CDR3. The rearrangement links TRBV7-9 to TRBJ1-5; maybe TRBD1 (5 bases). The CDR3 loop spans 12 amino acids. CDR1 SEHNR and CDR2 FQNEAQ come from the germline V gene (reference sequence). V gave up 5 bases and J gave up 7 bases, with 9 bases separating them. The CDR3 DNA reads as TGTGCCAGCAGCCGAGGGGACCAGCCCCAGCATTTT. Its protein is CASSRGDQPQHF.